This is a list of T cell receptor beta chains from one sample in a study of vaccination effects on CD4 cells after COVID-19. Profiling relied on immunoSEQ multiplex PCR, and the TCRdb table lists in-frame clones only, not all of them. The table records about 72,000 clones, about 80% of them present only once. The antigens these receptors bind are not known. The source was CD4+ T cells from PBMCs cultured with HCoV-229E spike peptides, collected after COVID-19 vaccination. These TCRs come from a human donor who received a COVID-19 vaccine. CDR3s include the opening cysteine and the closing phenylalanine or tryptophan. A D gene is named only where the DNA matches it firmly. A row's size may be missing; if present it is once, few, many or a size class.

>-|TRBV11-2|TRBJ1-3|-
TGTGCCAGCAGCTCCCCTGGAAACACCATATATTTT
CASSSPGNTIYF
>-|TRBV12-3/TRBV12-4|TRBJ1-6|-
TGTGCCAGCAGCGGGGGCTCACCCCTCCACTTT
CASSGGSPLHF
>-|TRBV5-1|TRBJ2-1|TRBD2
TGCGCCAGCAGCCTCACTGCCGGGGCGGGGGGGTACAATGAGCAGTTCTTC
CASSLTAGAGGYNEQFF
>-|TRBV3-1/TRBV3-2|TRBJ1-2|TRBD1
TGTGCCAGCAGCCAAGGGGGACAGGCTCGCTACACCTTC
CASSQGGQARYTF
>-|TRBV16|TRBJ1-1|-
TGTGCCAGCAGCGGAAACAGGGACACTGAAGCTTTCTTT
CASSGNRDTEAFF
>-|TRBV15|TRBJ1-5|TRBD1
TGTGCCACCAGCAGGGTCCGGGACAGTTATAGCAATCAGCCCCAGCATTTT
CATSRVRDSYSNQPQHF
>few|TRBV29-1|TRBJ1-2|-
TGCAGCGTTGAATCTGGGGTGGGAGATGGCTACACCTTC
CSVESGVGDGYTF
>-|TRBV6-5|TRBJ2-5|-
TGTGCCAGCAGCTTACAGGGACCCCAAGAGACCCAGTACTTC
CASSLQGPQETQYF
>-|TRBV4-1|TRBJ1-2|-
TGCGCCAGCAGCCAAGGAGACAGTAACTATGGCTACACCTTC
CASSQGDSNYGYTF
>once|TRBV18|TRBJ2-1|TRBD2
TGTGCCAGCTCAGGACTTAGCGGGGGGGCCGGATCTCAGGATGAGCAGTTCTTC
CASSGLSGGAGSQDEQFF